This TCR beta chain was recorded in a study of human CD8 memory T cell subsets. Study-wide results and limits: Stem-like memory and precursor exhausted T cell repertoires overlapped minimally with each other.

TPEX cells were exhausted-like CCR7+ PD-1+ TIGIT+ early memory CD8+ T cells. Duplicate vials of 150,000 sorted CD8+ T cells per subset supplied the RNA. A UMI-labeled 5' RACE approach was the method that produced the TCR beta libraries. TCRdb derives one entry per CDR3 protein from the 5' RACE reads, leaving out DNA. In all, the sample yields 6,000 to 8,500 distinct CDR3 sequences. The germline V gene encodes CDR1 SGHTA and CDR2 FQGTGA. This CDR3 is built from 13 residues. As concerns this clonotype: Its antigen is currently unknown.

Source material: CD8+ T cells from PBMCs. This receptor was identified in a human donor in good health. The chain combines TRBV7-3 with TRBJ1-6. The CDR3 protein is CASSLSKNSPLHF.